This entry lists 26 T cell receptor beta chains sequenced from one sample in a study of cytomegalovirus exposure and HLA in healthy donors. 13 Jbeta primers and 60 Vbeta primers were used for the PCR. Produced via immunoSEQ multiplex PCR; TCRdb's table is partial and in-frame only. The table records 100,000 to 150,000 clones, about four fifths of them present only once. Sequencing input: PBMCs. These receptors came from a woman aged 35 to 49 in good health and CMV-seropositive.

The V call is TRBV28, the J call TRBJ2-1; 12 bases align to TRBD2. The CDR3 loop spans 17 amino acids. Unmatched junction bases numbered 7, after V lost 2 bases and J lost 5 bases. Germline CDR1 reads MDHEN; CDR2 reads SYDVKM. For the CDR3, the DNA is TGTGCCAGCAGTTTAGCTAGCGGGAGGGCCGTGGACAATGAGCAGTTCTTC. Its translation is CASSLASGRAVDNEQFF.

As concerns this clone: The CDR3 end shows no conserved phenylalanine or tryptophan, and so a read error is likely. The chain employs TRBV6-6 and TRBJ1-2; 8 bases line up with TRBD1. CDR1 is MNHNY, CDR2 SVGAGI, per germline (reference sequence). V shed 6 bases, J shed 7 bases, and the junction held 4 bases outside the gene matches. The CDR3 runs to 12 residues. The CDR3 is CASSYTGGGYTL. Here the CDR3 DNA reads TGTGCCAGCAGCTACACAGGGGGTGGCTACACCCTC.

The rearrangement uses TRBV4-1 and TRBJ1-1; 9 positions match TRBD1. The CDR3 contains 13 residues. V lost 5 bases, J lost 6 bases, and 4 bases stayed unmatched. Per the germline V gene, CDR1 is MGHRA and CDR2 is YSYEKL. In DNA, the CDR3 is TGCGCCAGCAGCTCCCGACAGGGGGCTGAAGCTTTCTTT. This codes for CASSSRQGAEAFF.

The gene calls are TRBV5-1 and TRBJ2-3; 8 bases fit TRBD2. This CDR3 has 14 residues. Germline loops: CDR1 SGHRS, CDR2 YFSETQ. The V gene end was trimmed by 6 bases and the J gene end by 0 bases; junction bases not matched to a gene: 3. The CDR3 spells CASTLAGSTDTQYF. CDR3 sequence (DNA): TGCGCCAGCACCTTAGCGGGAAGCACAGATACGCAGTATTTT.

This clone has only a few counts. CDR3 bases: TGCGCCAGCAGCTTGATCGGACAGATAAACACCGGGGAGCTGTTTTTT. Translation gives CASSLIGQINTGELFF. The genes are TRBV5-1 and TRBJ2-2; TRBD1 is a possible D gene (6 bases). This CDR3 has 16 residues. V lost 1 base, J lost 2 bases, and 12 bases lay in between. Germline CDR1 SGHRS, CDR2 YFSETQ.

This clone was found once. This chain uses TRBV9 with TRBJ2-1; a possible D gene is TRBD2 (6 bases). The V gene's germline CDR1 is SGDLS and CDR2 YYNGEE. The CDR3 length is 16 residues. Trimming cost V 2 bases and J 4 bases, with 16 bases left between them. The CDR3 sequence: CASSVGLAVQYNEQFF. CDR3 nucleotide sequence: TGTGCCAGCAGCGTCGGATTAGCGGTACAATACAATGAGCAGTTCTTC. Full variable domain (outside the CDR3, taken from reference TRBV9 and TRBJ2-1): DSGVTQTPKHLITATGQRVTLRCSPRSGDLSVYWYQQSLDQGLQFLIQYYNGEERAKGNILERFSAQQFPDLHSELNLSSLELGDSALYFCASSVGLAVQYNEQFFGPGTRLTVL.

The rearrangement uses TRBV28 and TRBJ1-1, with TRBD1 as a possible D gene (5 bases). Germline V gene data show CDR1 as MDHEN and CDR2 as SYDVKM. V dropped 5 bases and J dropped 10 bases, with 14 bases sitting between them. This CDR3 spans 12 amino acids. The CDR3 sequence is CASSTQGDGAFF. CDR3 coding DNA: TGTGCCAGCAGTACCCAAGGGGATGGAGCTTTCTTT.

The CDR3 DNA reads as TGTGCCAGTAGACGGACAGGGTCCGGCGGGGAGCTGTTTTTT. Protein sequence: CASRRTGSGGELFF. This rearrangement joins TRBV19 to TRBJ2-2; 8 positions agree with TRBD1. CDR1 is LNHDA and CDR2 is SQIVND in the germline V gene (reference sequence). With V trimmed by 6 bases and J by 7 bases, 7 bases remained unmatched. There are 14 residues in the CDR3.

The chain carries TRBV10-3 and TRBJ2-7, with D possibly TRBD2 on 6 matching bases. Germline V gene sequence: CDR1 ENHRY, CDR2 SYGVKD. The V end lost 11 bases, the J end lost 2 bases, and 16 bases lay between the germline ends. The CDR3 runs to 13 residues. In nucleotides, the CDR3 is TGTGCCGTGGGCACTAGCACACCCTACGAGCAGTACTTC. It is translated as CAVGTSTPYEQYF.

This sequence joins TRBV13 and TRBJ2-7; the match to TRBD1 covers 9 bases. The CDR3 runs 15 residues. V was pared by 6 bases and J by 3 bases, with 9 bases of the junction left unmatched. The germline V gene has CDR1 PRHDT and CDR2 FYEKMQ (reference sequence). The CDR3 sequence: CASRGGQGFNYEQYF. In DNA, the CDR3 is TGTGCCAGCAGAGGGGGACAGGGTTTTAACTACGAGCAGTACTTC.

The V and J genes are TRBV7-8 and TRBJ1-2, with TRBD1 as a possible D gene (5 bases). Germline V lookup: CDR1 SGHVS, CDR2 FQNEAQ. The CDR3 contains 16 residues. Trimming cost V 2 bases and J 4 bases, with 17 bases left between them. The DNA for the CDR3 is TGTGCCAGCAGCTTACGGTTGGACACCGAGTTCTATGGCTACACCTTC. Its translation: CASSLRLDTEFYGYTF.

The chain links TRBV7-9 to TRBJ1-3; tentative D call: TRBD1 (6 bases). The CDR3 has 12 residues. Germline lookup yields CDR1 SEHNR and CDR2 FQNEAQ (reference sequence). The V and J ends lost 8 bases and 2 bases respectively, with 7 bases between them. As DNA, the CDR3 is TGTGCCAGCGAGGGGGCTGGAAACACCATATATTTT. This codes for CASEGAGNTIYF. The variable domain in full, with the rest retrieved from reference TRBV7-9 and TRBJ1-3, is DTGVSQNPRHKITKRGQNVTFRCDPISEHNRLYWYRQTLGQGPEFLTYFQNEAQLEKSRLLSDRFSAERPKGSFSTLEIQRTEQGDSAMYLCASEGAGNTIYFGEGSWLTVV.

The chain has TRBV18 and TRBJ2-5; no definite D call. Germline lookup yields CDR1 KGHSH and CDR2 LQKENI. The V gene lost 1 base and the J gene lost 5 bases, with 11 bases spanning the gap. This CDR3 has 14 residues. The CDR3 sequence: CASSPLGPGETQYF. The CDR3 DNA follows: TGTGCCAGCTCACCACTCGGCCCCGGGGAGACCCAGTACTTC.

Points on this clone: At one end, the junction sequence differs from germline, possibly due to a read error. The chain recombines TRBV15 with TRBJ2-7; tentative D call: TRBD2 (6 bases). Per germline, CDR1 LNHNV and CDR2 YYDKDF (reference sequence). The CDR3 is 12 amino acids. The CDR3 bases are TGTGCCACCAGCAGAGAGGAGGGAGGCTTGCACTTC. It translates to CATSREEGGLHF.

The chain recombines TRBV25-1 with TRBJ1-5, with 7 positions matching TRBD1. This CDR3 region has 18 residues. V lost 1 base, J lost 9 bases, and 18 bases stayed unmatched. Germline CDR1 is MGHDK and CDR2 is SYGVNS. The DNA of the CDR3 is TGTGCCAGCAGTGAATTGGAGCCCAGGGGGTTCCCCGAGCCGCCCCAGCATTTT. Translated, it gives CASSELEPRGFPEPPQHF.

The chain is built from TRBV7-2 and TRBJ2-7; 9 bases map to TRBD2. Trimming cost V 6 bases and J 3 bases; bases outside gene matches: 15. The CDR3 sequence is 17 residues long. Germline values: CDR1 SGHTA, CDR2 FQGNSA. The DNA for the CDR3 is TGTGCCAGCAGTCTCGCCAGCGGGAGGACCTCGTACTACGAGCAGTACTTC. This sequence encodes CASSLASGRTSYYEQYF.

The gene calls are TRBV7-9 and TRBJ1-3, with unresolved D. Germline V gene sequence: CDR1 SEHNR, CDR2 FQNEAQ (reference sequence). This CDR3 has 13 amino acids. V gave up 5 bases and J gave up 4 bases, with 9 bases separating them. The CDR3 sequence: CASSPPGGNTIYF. The CDR3 DNA sequence: TGTGCCAGCAGCCCCCCGGGGGGAAACACCATATATTTT.

The rearrangement joins TRBV5-4 to TRBJ2-6, with 7 bases matching TRBD1. Per the germline V gene, CDR1 is SGHNT and CDR2 is YYREEE (reference sequence). V lost 6 bases and J lost 6; bases outside the gene matches: 9. The CDR3 extends over 15 amino acids. The CDR3 DNA reads as TGTGCCAGCAACAACGGACAGGTTGCGGCCAACGTCCTGACTTTC. Translated, it gives CASNNGQVAANVLTF.

The chain employs TRBV13 and TRBJ1-2, with 8 nucleotides matching TRBD1. V shed 5 bases and J 13 bases; nucleotides not matched to a gene: 9. The CDR3 totals 12 residues. Looked up from germline, CDR1 is PRHDT and CDR2 is FYEKMQ (reference sequence). CDR3 coding DNA: TGTGCCAGCAGCGTTCCGGGACAGGTATCCACCTTC. Translation: CASSVPGQVSTF.

This clone was observed a few times. The rearrangement joins TRBV7-6 to TRBJ2-1; a possible D gene is TRBD2 (6 bases). V was shortened by 1 base and J by 7 bases, with 17 bases between the two germline ends. Germline V gives CDR1 SGHVS, CDR2 FNYEAQ. The CDR3 is made up of 16 amino acids. The CDR3 bases are TGTGCCAGCAGCTTAGGGGGGTTGTGGGGGACTAATGAGCAGTTCTTC. Protein sequence: CASSLGGLWGTNEQFF.

The chain has TRBV7-9 and TRBJ1-4, with D tentatively TRBD1 (5 bases). The CDR3 is 13 residues long. Trimming removed 5 bases from V and 7 bases from J, with 11 bases in between. Germline CDR1 and CDR2: SEHNR and FQNEAQ (reference sequence). CDR3 bases: TGTGCCAGCAGCCCTGCGGGGCGTGAAAAACTGTTTTTT. This codes for CASSPAGREKLFF.

The J gene is TRBJ1-1, the V gene TRBV9; 9 bases line up with TRBD1. V was pared by 8 bases and J by 0 bases, with 2 bases of the junction left unmatched. This CDR3 is 13 amino acids long. The germline V gene has CDR1 SGDLS and CDR2 YYNGEE. DNA of the CDR3: TGTGCCAGTGGGACAGGGATGAACACTGAAGCTTTCTTT. This sequence encodes CASGTGMNTEAFF.

To note about this clone: This sample includes further DNA sequences coding for the same CDR3. The V and J genes are TRBV28 and TRBJ1-2; D possibly corresponds to TRBD1 (5 bases). From germline, CDR1 is MDHEN and CDR2 SYDVKM. Trimming shortened V by 3 bases and J by 4 bases, and 12 bases separated the two germline ends. This CDR3 region has 14 residues. CDR3 bases: TGTGCCAGCAGTTTGACCGGGCAGGGCTATGGCTACACCTTC. It specifies CASSLTGQGYGYTF.

The chain joins TRBV28 to TRBJ1-5, with 8 positions matching TRBD1. This CDR3 has 16 residues. Unmatched junction bases numbered 7, after V lost 4 bases and J lost 2 bases. Germline V CDR1 and CDR2: MDHEN, SYDVKM. In DNA form, the CDR3 reads TGTGCCAGCAGTTCTCAGGGGGCGTTTGGCAATCAGCCCCAGCATTTT. This codes for CASSSQGAFGNQPQHF.

The chain is built from TRBV14 and TRBJ2-4; no definite D call. The CDR3 consists of 12 residues. Germline V CDR1 and CDR2: SGHDN, FVKESK. Trimming removed 4 bases from V and 9 bases from J, with 10 bases in between. CDR3 loop: CASSPAPGIQYF. CDR3 coding DNA: TGTGCCAGCAGCCCGGCACCAGGCATTCAGTACTTC.

This clone was detected only a few times. The chain couples TRBV9 to TRBJ2-1; 11 nucleotides align to TRBD1. Germline CDR1 reads SGDLS; CDR2 reads YYNGEE. This CDR3 is built from 16 residues. Trimming cost V 0 bases and J 9 bases; bases outside gene matches: 8. The CDR3 DNA is TGTGCCAGCAGCGTAGGGTCCCGGGACAGGGGGAGTGAGCAGTTCTTC. Amino acids: CASSVGSRDRGSEQFF. The variable domain in full, completed from reference TRBV9 and TRBJ2-1, reads DSGVTQTPKHLITATGQRVTLRCSPRSGDLSVYWYQQSLDQGLQFLIQYYNGEERAKGNILERFSAQQFPDLHSELNLSSLELGDSALYFCASSVGSRDRGSEQFFGPGTRLTVL.